This T cell receptor (beta chain) was recovered during a study of T cells in Graves' hyperthyroidism and ophthalmopathy. Overall study results and limits: Ophthalmopathy and stable hyperthyroidism were separated by a 13 V-J model. Most clonotypes expanded in thyroid above 0.001 were likewise present in blood.

Using RNA transcripts as the source, TCR beta CDR3 regions were amplified. The primer set for the first-round RT-PCR of the TCR CDR3 was HTBI. One entry per CDR3 protein, called by TCRdb with MiXCR from the multiplex PCR reads. The table shows about 360,000 distinct CDR3 sequences, with over 10% occurring only once. This clonotype was detected a few times. Its specificity is unknown. The sequenced material came from blood. The source is a woman between 18 and 30 years old with Graves' hyperthyroidism.

CDR3 sequence reads: CASSDELTLGNTIYF. CDR3 coding DNA: TGTGCCAGCAGTGACGAGCTAACCCTCGGAAACACCATATATTTT. This chain links TRBV6-1 with TRBJ1-3; D is undetermined. The CDR3 is made up of 15 amino acids. Germline CDR1 and CDR2: MNHNS and SASEGT. The germline V and J ends were trimmed by 3 bases and 4 bases, with 13 bases remaining between them.